This passage covers 30 T cell receptor beta chains from one sample sequenced in a study of cytomegalovirus exposure and HLA in healthy donors. Primers for the PCR totalled 60 Vbeta and 13 Jbeta. The protocol was immunoSEQ multiplex PCR, while the TCRdb copy is restricted to in-frame clones and leaves out a portion. Of about 120,000 clones in the sample, more than 70% were seen once. Sequenced input: PBMCs. The source is a man aged 45 to 65 in good health and CMV-seronegative.

V is TRBV19 and J is TRBJ1-5; 11 bases line up with TRBD1. Germline values: CDR1 LNHDA, CDR2 SQIVND (reference sequence). This CDR3 is 15 amino acids long. V lost 5 bases and J lost 7; bases outside the gene matches: 7. The CDR3 nucleotides are TGTGCCAGTAGTCGAACGGGACAGGGGGGCCAGCCCCAGCATTTT. Translating gives CASSRTGQGGQPQHF. The full variable domain, in which reference TRBV19 and TRBJ1-5 provide the parts outside the CDR3, is DGGITQSPKYLFRKEGQNVTLSCEQNLNHDAMYWYRQDPGQGLRLIYYSQIVNDFQKGDIAEGYSVSREKKESFPLTVTSAQKNPTAFYLCASSRTGQGGQPQHFGDGTRLSIL.

The rearrangement links TRBV6-5 to TRBJ2-7; D might be TRBD2 (5 bases). Germline V gene data show CDR1 as MNHEY and CDR2 as SVGAGI. The V end lost 2 bases, the J end lost 0 bases, and 14 bases lay between the germline ends. The CDR3 sequence is 16 residues long. The CDR3 bases are TGTGCCAGCAGTTACAATACGGGAAGGATCTCCTACGAGCAGTACTTC. It specifies CASSYNTGRISYEQYF.

This clone was found once. The chain joins TRBV27 to TRBJ1-6; maybe TRBD1 (5 bases). Germline V gene data show CDR1 as MNHEY and CDR2 as SMNVEV (reference sequence). V lost 4 bases to trimming and J lost 7 bases, with 17 bases between them. The CDR3 runs 16 residues. The DNA of the CDR3 is TGTGCCAGCAGTTCCCGGGCCCCTGGGGGGAATTCACCCCTCCACTTT. Translating it yields CASSSRAPGGNSPLHF.

The J gene is TRBJ2-2, the V gene TRBV9; D uncertain. The germline gives CDR1 SGDLS, CDR2 YYNGEE. The CDR3 is made up of 14 amino acids. V was cut by 0 bases and J by 4 bases, with 7 bases left in between. The CDR3 here is CASSVAAATGELFF. The CDR3 DNA reads TGTGCCAGCAGCGTAGCCGCGGCCACCGGGGAGCTGTTTTTT.

The rearrangement uses TRBV28 and TRBJ2-7; D might be TRBD2 (6 bases). V lost 3 bases and J lost 3, with 24 bases in between. Per germline, CDR1 MDHEN and CDR2 SYDVKM. The CDR3 has 18 residues. As DNA, the CDR3 is TGTGCCAGCAGTTTTGTTAGAGCTAGCGCCGGAGCAGTCTACGAGCAGTACTTC. It encodes CASSFVRASAGAVYEQYF.

This chain links TRBV20-1 with TRBJ2-1; TRBD1 might be the D (6 bases). Germline CDR1 and CDR2: DFQATT and SNEGSKA (reference sequence). The CDR3 loop spans 11 amino acids. V lost 7 bases and J 6 bases, leaving 10 bases between the germline ends. The CDR3 DNA reads TGCAGTGTCGAGGGGGTCAATGAGCAGTTCTTC. As protein: CSVEGVNEQFF.

The CDR3 is CASSLEGANTEAFF. In DNA, the CDR3 is TGTGCCAGCAGCTTAGAGGGGGCGAACACTGAAGCTTTCTTT. The V and J genes are TRBV7-2 and TRBJ1-1; 7 bases align to TRBD1. Unmatched junction bases numbered 0, after V lost 1 base and J lost 1 base. Germline V gives CDR1 SGHTA, CDR2 FQGNSA. The CDR3 runs to 14 residues.

This chain connects TRBV5-4 to TRBJ2-5; possible D gene TRBD2, 6 bases. Germline CDR1 reads SGHNT; CDR2 reads YYREEE (reference sequence). Between the trimmed V and J ends, which lost 2 bases and 2 bases, there was a span of 13 bases. The CDR3 runs 15 residues. CDR3 residues: CASSLPAGTQETQYF. The CDR3 coding sequence is TGTGCCAGCAGCTTACCTGCGGGAACTCAAGAGACCCAGTACTTC.

This clone was counted a few times. The chain joins TRBV29-1 to TRBJ2-6; D call uncertain. The CDR3 contains 13 residues. Germline loops: CDR1 SQVTM, CDR2 ANQGSEA. Trimming removed 3 bases from V and 0 bases from J, with 3 bases in between. The CDR3 here is CSVESSGANVLTF. The CDR3 nucleotides are TGCAGCGTTGAGAGCTCTGGGGCCAACGTCCTGACTTTC.

As to this clone: Relative to the germline gene, one junction end is altered; a read error may explain this. The chain recombines TRBV30 with TRBJ2-4, with D possibly matching TRBD1 (5 bases). This CDR3 contains 13 residues. CDR1 and CDR2 (germline): GTSNPN, SVGIG (reference sequence). The CDR3 sequence: CAWNIGAKSIQYF. The CDR3 coding sequence is TGTGCCTGGAACATAGGGGCCAAAAGCATTCAGTACTTC.

This rearrangement joins TRBV5-1 to TRBJ2-1; 7 bases align to TRBD1. Germline values: CDR1 SGHRS, CDR2 YFSETQ. The CDR3 has 16 amino acids. Trimming removed 4 bases from V and 6 bases from J; junction bases left unmatched: 13. The CDR3 nucleotides are TGCGCCAGCAGCCTCTTTTCGGGACAGAGCTTCAATGAGCAGTTCTTC. As protein: CASSLFSGQSFNEQFF.

The genes are TRBV4-3 and TRBJ1-2; D not resolved. CDR3 size: 17 residues. CDR1 and CDR2 from the germline V gene are LGHNA and YSLEER. Trimming stripped 2 bases from V and 5 bases from J, with 21 bases between. The DNA for the CDR3 is TGCGCCAGCAGCCAAAACGTGAGGGCGGACGCAGAGTATGGCTACACCTTC. Protein: CASSQNVRADAEYGYTF.

This clone was counted between two and nine times. This rearrangement joins TRBV9 to TRBJ2-7, with 8 nucleotides matching TRBD2. With V trimmed by 4 bases and J by 3 bases, 9 bases remained unmatched. The CDR3 has 15 amino acids. Germline V lookup: CDR1 SGDLS, CDR2 YYNGEE. In DNA, the CDR3 is TGTGCCAGCAGCCCAGCCAGCGGGAGAGACTACGAGCAGTACTTC. It yields the protein CASSPASGRDYEQYF.

The chain has TRBV7-2 and TRBJ2-7; the D gene is possibly TRBD1 (5 bases). The CDR3 totals 15 residues. Trimming took 5 bases from V and 2 from J, leaving 16 bases between them. Germline values: CDR1 SGHTA, CDR2 FQGNSA. CDR3 in DNA: TGTGCCAGCAGCCTGGGCACAGGACCACCCTACGAGCAGTACTTC. Amino acid sequence: CASSLGTGPPYEQYF.

This clone was found a few times. V and J are TRBV28 and TRBJ2-7; TRBD1 might be the D (6 bases). The CDR3 spans 11 residues. V was shortened by 7 bases and J by 7 bases, with 11 bases between the two germline ends. The germline CDR1 and CDR2 sequences are MDHEN and SYDVKM. CDR3 residues: CASTGAREQYF. CDR3 DNA: TGTGCCAGCACAGGGGCCAGGGAGCAGTACTTC.

This chain joins TRBV4-3 and TRBJ1-4; tentative D call: TRBD1 (6 bases). In germline, CDR1 is LGHNA, CDR2 YSLEER. V lost 0 bases and J 1 base, leaving 21 bases between the germline ends. The CDR3 is 20 residues long. CDR3 nucleotides: TGCGCCAGCAGCCAAGATCGGCCGACAGGAATCTCGGGAACTAATGAAAAACTGTTTTTT. Translated, it gives CASSQDRPTGISGTNEKLFF.

The chain carries TRBV28 and TRBJ2-5, with 9 bases aligning to TRBD1. This CDR3 is 13 amino acids long. Germline CDR1 is MDHEN and CDR2 is SYDVKM. V was pared by 7 bases and J by 1 base, with 1 base of the junction left unmatched. Here the CDR3 reads CASNRGLQETQYF. CDR3 DNA: TGTGCCAGCAACAGGGGGCTCCAAGAGACCCAGTACTTC.

A few counts support this clone. V gene TRBV4-3 combines with J gene TRBJ1-1; TRBD1 matches at 10 bases. Trimming at V came to 3 bases and at J to 0 bases, leaving 7 bases not matched to a gene. The length of the CDR3 is 17 residues. Looked up from germline, CDR1 is LGHNA and CDR2 is YSLEER. The CDR3 DNA reads TGCGCCAGCAGCCAGCTGGGGACAGGGGCCGTGAACACTGAAGCTTTCTTT. It is translated as CASSQLGTGAVNTEAFF.

This clone was seen a handful of times. This chain links TRBV7-9 with TRBJ2-7, with D hard to call. The V gene lost 1 base and the J gene lost 2 bases, with 9 bases spanning the gap. The CDR3 loop spans 14 amino acids. CDR1 is SEHNR and CDR2 is FQNEAQ in the germline V gene (reference sequence). The DNA for the CDR3 is TGTGCCAGCAGCTTAGGTCTTGGCCCCTACGAGCAGTACTTC. Protein sequence: CASSLGLGPYEQYF.

The V gene is TRBV7-6, the J gene TRBJ2-3; D might be TRBD2 (5 bases). Germline V gene sequence: CDR1 SGHVS, CDR2 FNYEAQ. Trimming pared 4 bases from V and 6 bases from J, leaving 20 bases between. This CDR3 is built from 16 residues. In DNA, the CDR3 is TGTGCCAGCAGCTCGGCGGGCGTCTACCTGGTGGATACGCAGTATTTT. It specifies CASSSAGVYLVDTQYF.

J is TRBJ1-1 and V is TRBV5-5; 7 bases align to TRBD1. Germline V lookup: CDR1 SGHKS, CDR2 YYEKEE (reference sequence). Losses at the gene ends were 4 bases for V and 4 bases for J; bases not matched to a gene: 13. CDR3 length: 16 amino acids. In DNA form, the CDR3 reads TGTGCCAGCAGCCAAACAGGGGCGGGTTTTGGCACTGAAGCTTTCTTT. Translated, it gives CASSQTGAGFGTEAFF.

The V call is TRBV29-1, the J call TRBJ1-1; 7 bases are a match to TRBD1. Unmatched junction bases numbered 18, after V lost 3 bases and J lost 11 bases. The V gene's germline CDR1 is SQVTM and CDR2 ANQGSEA. The CDR3 is 15 amino acids. CDR3 DNA sequence: TGCAGCGTTGACCCTCGCTCGACAGGGTACGAGGGGGCTTTCTTT. Protein: CSVDPRSTGYEGAFF.

The CDR3: CASSVVTAMPGGYTF. The CDR3 DNA reads TGTGCCAGCAGCGTAGTAACCGCTATGCCTGGTGGCTACACCTTC. J is TRBJ1-2 and V is TRBV9; D gene unclear. V was cut by 0 bases and J by 7 bases, with 16 bases left in between. The germline CDR1 and CDR2 sequences are SGDLS and YYNGEE. The CDR3 covers 15 residues.

The gene calls are TRBV2 and TRBJ1-1, with D possibly being TRBD1 (5 bases). The V gene lost 0 bases and the J gene lost 7 bases, with 9 bases spanning the gap. The CDR3 is 13 amino acids. Germline values: CDR1 SNHLY, CDR2 FYNNEI. CDR3 region: CASSEARGIEAFF. CDR3 bases: TGTGCCAGCAGTGAAGCGCGGGGCATTGAAGCTTTCTTT.

The chain employs TRBV5-1 and TRBJ1-1; D remains unclear. The CDR3 is 14 residues long. V lost 5 bases, J lost 0 bases, and 11 bases lay in between. The V gene's germline CDR1 is SGHRS and CDR2 YFSETQ. The DNA for the CDR3 is TGCGCCAGCAGAGTGCGACTCTTGAACACTGAAGCTTTCTTT. Amino acid sequence: CASRVRLLNTEAFF.

This clone came up once. CDR3 nucleotides: TGTGCCAGCAGTTTTCAGGGGTCGGCAGGGGGTGGCTACACCTTC. Amino acid sequence: CASSFQGSAGGGYTF. The genes are TRBV27 and TRBJ1-2; 7 positions match TRBD1. Germline V gene lookup returns CDR1 MNHEY and CDR2 SMNVEV (reference sequence). Unmatched junction bases numbered 11, after V lost 3 bases and J lost 7 bases. This CDR3 region has 15 residues.

This clone was found a few times. This chain uses TRBV5-6 with TRBJ1-2, with a tentative D call TRBD1 (5 bases). This CDR3 is 16 amino acids long. Trimming stripped 3 bases from V and 2 bases from J, with 17 bases between. Germline values: CDR1 SGHDT, CDR2 YYEEEE. As DNA, the CDR3 is TGTGCCAGCAGCTCCCCTGGCAGGGCTGGCAACTATGGCTACACCTTC. It is translated as CASSSPGRAGNYGYTF.

The rearrangement joins TRBV5-1 to TRBJ2-1; tentative D call: TRBD1 (5 bases). Germline values: CDR1 SGHRS, CDR2 YFSETQ. The CDR3 extends over 14 amino acids. Trimming removed 6 bases from V and 7 bases from J, with 17 bases in between. CDR3 residues: CASTPGNQFNEQFF. CDR3 sequence (DNA): TGCGCCAGCACCCCAGGGAACCAATTTAATGAGCAGTTCTTC.

A remark on this clone: Other DNA sequences from this sample encode an identical CDR3 as well. The rearrangement links TRBV9 to TRBJ1-1, with a possible D match to TRBD1 (6 bases). The CDR3 runs 15 residues. Germline assignment: CDR1 SGDLS and CDR2 YYNGEE. The ends were cut back, 3 bases at V and 1 base at J, with 13 bases in the middle. CDR3 DNA sequence: TGTGCCAGCAGCGCAACAGGGACGGGGAACACTGAAGCTTTCTTT. Translation: CASSATGTGNTEAFF.

The V call is TRBV7-3, the J call TRBJ2-3; D gene uncertain. In germline, CDR1 is SGHTA, CDR2 FQGTGA. The CDR3 spans 13 residues. V dropped 3 bases and J dropped 1 base, with 5 bases sitting between them. The CDR3 DNA is TGTGCCAGCAGCTTCGGTGGCACAGATACGCAGTATTTT. This sequence encodes CASSFGGTDTQYF.